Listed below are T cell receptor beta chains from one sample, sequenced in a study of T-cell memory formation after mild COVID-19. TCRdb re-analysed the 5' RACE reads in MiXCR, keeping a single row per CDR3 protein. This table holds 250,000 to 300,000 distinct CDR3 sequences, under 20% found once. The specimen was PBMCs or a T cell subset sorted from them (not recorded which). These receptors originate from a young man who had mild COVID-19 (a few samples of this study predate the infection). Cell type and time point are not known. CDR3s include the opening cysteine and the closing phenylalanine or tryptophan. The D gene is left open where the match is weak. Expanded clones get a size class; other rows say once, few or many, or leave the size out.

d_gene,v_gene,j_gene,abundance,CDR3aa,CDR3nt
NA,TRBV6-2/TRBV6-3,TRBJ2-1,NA,CASSVSPYNEQFF,TGTGCCAGCAGTGTCAGCCCCTACAATGAGCAGTTCTTC
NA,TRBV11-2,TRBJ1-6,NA,CASSSKGGSGNSPLHF,TGTGCCAGCAGCTCTAAGGGGGGAAGCGGTAATTCACCCCTCCACTTT
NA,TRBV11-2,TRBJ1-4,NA,CASSTQGLGNEKLFF,TGTGCCAGCAGCACCCAGGGGTTGGGTAATGAAAAACTGTTTTTT
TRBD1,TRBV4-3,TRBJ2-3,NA,CASSLEGTADTQYF,TGCGCCAGCAGCCTCGAGGGGACAGCAGATACGCAGTATTTT
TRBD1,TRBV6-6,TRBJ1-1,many,CASGDRAEAFF,TGTGCCAGCGGAGACAGGGCTGAAGCTTTCTTT
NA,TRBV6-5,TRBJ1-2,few,CASSYSKSDGYTF,TGTGCCAGCAGTTACTCCAAGTCGGATGGCTACACCTTC
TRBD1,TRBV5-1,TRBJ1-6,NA,CASSYGTGNSPLHF,TGCGCCAGCAGCTACGGGACAGGGAATTCACCCCTCCACTTT
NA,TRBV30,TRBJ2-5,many,CAWEEERYRRGETQYF,TGTGCCTGGGAGGAGGAAAGGTACCGGCGGGGAGAGACCCAGTACTTC
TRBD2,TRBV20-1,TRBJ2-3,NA,CSARDRRWASGVHTQYF,TGCAGTGCTAGAGATAGGAGGTGGGCTAGCGGCGTGCATACGCAGTATTTT
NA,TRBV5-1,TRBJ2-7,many,CASRRDSDRRHEQYF,TGCGCCAGCAGGCGGGACAGCGACCGTCGCCACGAGCAGTACTTC
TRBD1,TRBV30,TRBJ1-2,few,CAWLTGSYGYTF,TGTGCCTGGTTGACAGGGAGTTATGGCTACACCTTC
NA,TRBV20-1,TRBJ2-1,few,CSAQGGLGNEQFF,TGCAGTGCCCAGGGAGGCCTTGGAAATGAGCAGTTCTTC
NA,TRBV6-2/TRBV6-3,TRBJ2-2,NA,CASSYLSPVSNTGELFF,TGTGCCAGCAGTTACCTCTCTCCAGTGTCGAACACCGGGGAGCTGTTTTTT
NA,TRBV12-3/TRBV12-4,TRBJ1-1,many,CASSRGPGSTEAFF,TGTGCCAGCAGTCGGGGACCGGGTAGCACTGAAGCTTTCTTT
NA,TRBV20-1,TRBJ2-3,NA,CSARVAGGTDTQYF,TGCAGTGCTAGAGTTGCAGGGGGCACAGATACGCAGTATTTT
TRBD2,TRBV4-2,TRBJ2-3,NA,CASAGTSGRRATDTQYF,TGTGCCAGCGCCGGGACTAGCGGACGACGAGCGACAGATACGCAGTATTTT
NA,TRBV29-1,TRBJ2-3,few,CSVARQGNTDTQYF,TGCAGCGTCGCCCGGCAGGGGAACACAGATACGCAGTATTTT
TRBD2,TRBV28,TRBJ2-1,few,CASSESGGRFNEQFF,TGTGCCAGCAGTGAATCGGGGGGACGCTTTAATGAGCAGTTCTTC
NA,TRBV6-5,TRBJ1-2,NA,CASSYSETYGYTF,TGTGCCAGCAGTTACTCGGAGACTTATGGCTACACCTTC
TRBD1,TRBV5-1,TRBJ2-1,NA,CASDTRDSYNEQFF,TGCGCCAGCGATACCCGGGACAGCTACAATGAGCAGTTCTTC
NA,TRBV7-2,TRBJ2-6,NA,CASSTSTGAGANVLTF,TGTGCCAGCAGCACCTCGACAGGAGCTGGGGCCAACGTCCTGACTTTC
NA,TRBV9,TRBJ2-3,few,CASSVDGALTDTQYF,TGTGCCAGCAGCGTAGACGGAGCGCTCACAGATACGCAGTATTTT
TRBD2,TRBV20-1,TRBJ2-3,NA,CSFAGTSGARQYF,TGCAGCTTCGCCGGGACTAGCGGGGCTCGACAGTATTTT
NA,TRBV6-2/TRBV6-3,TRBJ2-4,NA,CASTPGWGSNGAKNIQYF,TGTGCCAGCACCCCGGGGTGGGGTAGCAATGGAGCCAAAAACATTCAGTACTTC
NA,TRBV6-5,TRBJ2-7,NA,CASSGSGGFTYEQYF,TGTGCCAGCAGTGGATCGGGGGGCTTCACCTACGAGCAGTACTTC
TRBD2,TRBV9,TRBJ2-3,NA,CASSPRGTNPGDTQYF,TGTGCCAGCAGCCCAAGAGGGACTAACCCTGGAGATACGCAGTATTTT
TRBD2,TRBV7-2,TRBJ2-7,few,CASSRAAGGNEQYF,TGTGCCAGCAGCCGAGCGGCGGGGGGTAACGAGCAGTACTTC
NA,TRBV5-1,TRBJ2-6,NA,CASSAGPNSGANVLTF,TGCGCCAGCAGCGCAGGACCGAACTCTGGGGCCAACGTCCTGACTTTC
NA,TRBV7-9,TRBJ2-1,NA,CASSSAGLGNEQFF,TGTGCCAGCAGCTCAGCGGGTCTTGGCAATGAGCAGTTCTTC
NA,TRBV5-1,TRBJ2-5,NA,CASSWYQETQYF,TGCGCCAGCAGCTGGTACCAAGAGACCCAGTACTTC
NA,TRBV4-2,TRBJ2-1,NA,CASSQVSPGANEQFF,TGTGCCAGCAGCCAAGTGTCTCCCGGGGCTAATGAGCAGTTCTTC
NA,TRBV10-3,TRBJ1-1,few,CAISETENTEAFF,TGTGCCATCAGTGAGACCGAGAACACTGAAGCTTTCTTT
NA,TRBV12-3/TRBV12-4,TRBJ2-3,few,CASNYRKLPSTDTQYF,TGTGCCAGCAACTACAGGAAGTTGCCGAGCACAGATACGCAGTATTTT